Detailed here is one T cell receptor beta chain. Germline trimming cut 2 bases from V and 4 bases from J; bases unmatched to any gene: 4. Germline lookup yields CDR1 MNHNY and CDR2 SVGAGI (reference sequence). The CDR3 covers 14 residues. The entry originates in a study of PD-L1 blockade in urothelial cancer. Study-level background: Atezolizumab, begun by patients in the mid-2010s, was given at 1,200 mg intravenously every 3 weeks. Patients had undergone 0 to 3 prior chemotherapy regimens.

TCRdb's copy holds only in-frame clones and misses some; the assay was immunoSEQ multiplex PCR. Here the sample spans around 45,000 clones, more than 70% being singletons. Noted time point: pretreatment peripheral blood. The material sequenced was PBMCs, taken around atezolizumab (anti-PD-L1) treatment. The chain has TRBV6-6 and TRBJ1-1; 7 bases line up with TRBD1. This clonotype was sampled from a man in his sixties with urothelial cancer. The CDR3 loop reads CASSYPQGGTEAFF. The CDR3 coding sequence is TGTGCCAGCAGTTACCCGCAGGGGGGCACTGAAGCTTTCTTT.